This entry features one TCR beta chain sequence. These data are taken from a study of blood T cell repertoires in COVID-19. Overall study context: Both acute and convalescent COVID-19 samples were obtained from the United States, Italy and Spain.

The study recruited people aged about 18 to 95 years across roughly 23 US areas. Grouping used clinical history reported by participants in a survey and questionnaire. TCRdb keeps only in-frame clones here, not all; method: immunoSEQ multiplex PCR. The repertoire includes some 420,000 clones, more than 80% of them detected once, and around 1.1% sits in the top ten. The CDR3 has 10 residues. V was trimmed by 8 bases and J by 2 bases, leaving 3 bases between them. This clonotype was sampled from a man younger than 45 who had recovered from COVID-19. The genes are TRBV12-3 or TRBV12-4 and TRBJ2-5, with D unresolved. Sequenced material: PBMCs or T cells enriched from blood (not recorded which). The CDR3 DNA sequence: TGTGCCAGCCTGCAAGAGACCCAGTACTTC. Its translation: CASLQETQYF.